This is a list of T cell receptor beta chains from one sample in a study of cytomegalovirus exposure and HLA in healthy donors. TCRdb's copy holds only in-frame clones and misses some; the assay was immunoSEQ multiplex PCR. The sample has approximately 78,000 clones, about four fifths seen once. Sequenced: PBMCs. These receptor sequences come from a woman in her forties or fifties in good health and CMV-seronegative. Each CDR3 is given without its conserved first and last residue. A D gene is named only where the DNA matches it firmly.

>TRBV4-3|TRBD1|TRBJ1-1
ASSLRQGREAF
>TRBV7-2|-|TRBJ2-1
ASSLRASYNEQF
>TRBV28|-|TRBJ1-1
ASSPMSGIDTEAF
>TRBV5-1|TRBD1|TRBJ2-7
ASSWTGGAKHEQY
>TRBV5-1|TRBD2|TRBJ2-1
ASSSGTSGTNEQF
>TRBV20-1|-|TRBJ2-7
SALNHEQY
>TRBV15|TRBD1|TRBJ1-2
ATSPDRVGGYT
>TRBV4-3|-|TRBJ2-1
ASSQDIRRDEQF
>TRBV5-1|TRBD2|TRBJ2-3
ASSPPASGSTDTQY
>TRBV15|-|TRBJ2-7
ATSKNSGARSYEQY
>TRBV21-1|-|TRBJ2-7
ASSNQKKREQDEQY
>TRBV5-5|-|TRBJ2-7
ASSLGGHNSYEQY